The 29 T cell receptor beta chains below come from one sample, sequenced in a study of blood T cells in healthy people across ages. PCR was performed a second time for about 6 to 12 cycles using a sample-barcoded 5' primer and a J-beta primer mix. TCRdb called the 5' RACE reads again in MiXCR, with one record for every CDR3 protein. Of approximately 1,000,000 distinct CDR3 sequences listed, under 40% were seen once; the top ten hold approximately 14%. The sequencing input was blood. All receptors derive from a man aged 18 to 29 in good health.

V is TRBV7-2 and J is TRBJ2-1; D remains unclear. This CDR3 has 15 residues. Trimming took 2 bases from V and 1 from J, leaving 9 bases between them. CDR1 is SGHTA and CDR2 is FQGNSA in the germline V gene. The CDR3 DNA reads TGTGCCAGCAGCTTACAGGAAGCTTCCTACAATGAGCAGTTCTTC. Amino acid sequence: CASSLQEASYNEQFF.

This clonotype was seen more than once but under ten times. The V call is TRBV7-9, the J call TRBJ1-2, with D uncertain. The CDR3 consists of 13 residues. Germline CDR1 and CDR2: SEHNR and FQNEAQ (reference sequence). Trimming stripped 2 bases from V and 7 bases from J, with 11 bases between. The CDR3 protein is CASSLIRSFGYTF. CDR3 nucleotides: TGTGCCAGCAGCTTAATCAGGTCATTTGGCTACACCTTC.

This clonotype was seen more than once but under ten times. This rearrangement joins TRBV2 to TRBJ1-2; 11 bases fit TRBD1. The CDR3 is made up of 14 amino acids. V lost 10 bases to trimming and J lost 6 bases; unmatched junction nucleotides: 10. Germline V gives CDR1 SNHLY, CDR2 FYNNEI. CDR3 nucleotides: TGTGCCAACTTCGAGGGGACAGGGGGTAATGGCTACACCTTC. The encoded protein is CANFEGTGGNGYTF.

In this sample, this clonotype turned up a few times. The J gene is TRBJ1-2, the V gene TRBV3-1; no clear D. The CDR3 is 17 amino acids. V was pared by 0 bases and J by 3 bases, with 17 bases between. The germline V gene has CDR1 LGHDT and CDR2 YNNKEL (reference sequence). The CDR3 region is CASSQDRASHWDYGYTF. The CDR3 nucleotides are TGTGCCAGCAGCCAAGATCGAGCTTCCCACTGGGACTATGGCTACACCTTC.

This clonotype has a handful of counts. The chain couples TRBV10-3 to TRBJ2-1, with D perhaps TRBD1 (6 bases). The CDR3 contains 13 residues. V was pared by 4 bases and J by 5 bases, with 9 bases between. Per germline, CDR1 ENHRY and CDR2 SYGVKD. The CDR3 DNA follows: TGTGCCATCAGTGCGGACAGTAACAATGAGCAGTTCTTC. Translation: CAISADSNNEQFF.

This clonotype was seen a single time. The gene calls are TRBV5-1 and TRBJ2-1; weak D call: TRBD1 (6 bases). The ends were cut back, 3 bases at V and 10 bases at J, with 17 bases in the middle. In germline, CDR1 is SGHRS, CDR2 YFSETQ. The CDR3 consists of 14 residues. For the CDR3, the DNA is TGCGCCAGCAGCTCGGGGACACTCTCCTACGAGCAGTTCTTC. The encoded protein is CASSSGTLSYEQFF.

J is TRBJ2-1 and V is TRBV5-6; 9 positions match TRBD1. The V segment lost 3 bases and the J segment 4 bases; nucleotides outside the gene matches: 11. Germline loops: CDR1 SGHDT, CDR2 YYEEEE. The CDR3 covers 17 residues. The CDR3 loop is CASSSYLDRGGYNEQFF. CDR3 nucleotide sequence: TGTGCCAGCAGCTCTTACCTGGACAGGGGAGGATACAATGAGCAGTTCTTC.

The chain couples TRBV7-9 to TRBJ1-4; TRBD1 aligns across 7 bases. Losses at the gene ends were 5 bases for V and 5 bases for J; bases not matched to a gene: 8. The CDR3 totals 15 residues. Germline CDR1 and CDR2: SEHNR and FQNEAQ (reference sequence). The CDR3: CASSDRQGKNEKLFF. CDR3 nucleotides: TGTGCCAGCAGCGACCGACAGGGAAAGAATGAAAAACTGTTTTTT.

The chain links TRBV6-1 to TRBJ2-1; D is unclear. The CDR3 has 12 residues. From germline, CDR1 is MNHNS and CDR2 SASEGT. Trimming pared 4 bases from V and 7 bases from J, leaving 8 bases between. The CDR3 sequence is CASSVMENEQFF. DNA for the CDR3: TGTGCCAGCAGTGTCATGGAGAATGAGCAGTTCTTC.

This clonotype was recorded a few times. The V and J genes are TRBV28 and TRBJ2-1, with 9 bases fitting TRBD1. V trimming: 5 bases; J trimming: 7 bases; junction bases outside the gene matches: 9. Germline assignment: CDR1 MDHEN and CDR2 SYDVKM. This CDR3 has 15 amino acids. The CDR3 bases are TGTGCCAGCAGTGACAGGGGGTATCTTACAAATGAGCAGTTCTTC. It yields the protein CASSDRGYLTNEQFF. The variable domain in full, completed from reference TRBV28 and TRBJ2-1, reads DVKVTQSSRYLVKRTGEKVFLECVQDMDHENMFWYRQDPGLGLRLIYFSYDVKMKEKGDIPEGYSVSREKKERFSLILESASTNQTSMYLCASSDRGYLTNEQFFGPGTRLTVL.

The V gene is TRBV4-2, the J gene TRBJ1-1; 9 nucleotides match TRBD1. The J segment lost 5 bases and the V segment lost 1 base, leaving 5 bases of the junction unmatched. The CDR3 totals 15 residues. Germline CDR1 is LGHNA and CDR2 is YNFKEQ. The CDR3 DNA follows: TGTGCCAGCAGCCAAGGACAGGGGGATTCGACTGAAGCTTTCTTT. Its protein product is CASSQGQGDSTEAFF.

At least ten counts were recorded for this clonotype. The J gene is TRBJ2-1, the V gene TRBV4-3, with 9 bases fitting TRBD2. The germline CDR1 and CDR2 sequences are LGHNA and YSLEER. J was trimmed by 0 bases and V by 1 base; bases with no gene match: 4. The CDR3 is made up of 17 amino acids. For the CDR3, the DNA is TGCGCCAGCAGCCAAGCGTCTAGCGGGGTCTCCTACAATGAGCAGTTCTTC. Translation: CASSQASSGVSYNEQFF.

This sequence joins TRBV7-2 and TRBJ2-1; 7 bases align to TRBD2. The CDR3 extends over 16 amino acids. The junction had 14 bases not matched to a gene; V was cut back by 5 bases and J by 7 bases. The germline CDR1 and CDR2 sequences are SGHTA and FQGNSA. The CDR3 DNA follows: TGTGCCAGCAGCCCCCGCCCCGGACTAGTTTGGAATGAGCAGTTCTTC. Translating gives CASSPRPGLVWNEQFF. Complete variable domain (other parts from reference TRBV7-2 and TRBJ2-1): GAGVSQSPSNKVTEKGKDVELRCDPISGHTALYWYRQSLGQGLEFLIYFQGNSAPDKSGLPSDRFSAERTGGSVSTLTIQRTQQEDSAVYLCASSPRPGLVWNEQFFGPGTRLTVL.

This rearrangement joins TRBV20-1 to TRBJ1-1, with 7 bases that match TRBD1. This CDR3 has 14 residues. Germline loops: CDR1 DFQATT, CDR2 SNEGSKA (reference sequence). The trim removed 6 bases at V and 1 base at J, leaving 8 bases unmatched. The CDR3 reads CSATEGQPNTEAFF. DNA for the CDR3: TGCAGTGCAACCGAGGGACAGCCGAACACTGAAGCTTTCTTT.

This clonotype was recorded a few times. CDR3 DNA sequence: TGCGCCAGCAGCTTAGTTTCAGAGGCCTACAATGAGCAGTTCTTC. Amino acids: CASSLVSEAYNEQFF. V usage is TRBV5-1 and J usage is TRBJ2-1; D remains unclear. CDR1 is SGHRS, CDR2 YFSETQ, per germline. The CDR3 sequence is 15 residues long. With 2 bases removed from V and 2 bases from J, the gap between germline ends came to 11 bases. The variable domain in full, completed from reference TRBV5-1 and TRBJ2-1, reads KAGVTQTPRYLIKTRGQQVTLSCSPISGHRSVSWYQQTPGQGLQFLFEYFSETQRNKGNFPGRFSGRQFSNSRSEMNVSTLELGDSALYLCASSLVSEAYNEQFFGPGTRLTVL.

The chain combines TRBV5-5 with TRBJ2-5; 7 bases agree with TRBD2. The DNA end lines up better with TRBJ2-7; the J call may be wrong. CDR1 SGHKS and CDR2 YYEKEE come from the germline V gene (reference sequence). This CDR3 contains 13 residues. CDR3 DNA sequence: TGTGCCAGCAGCTTGAAACTAGCGCGCGAGCAGTACTTC. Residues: CASSLKLAREQYF.

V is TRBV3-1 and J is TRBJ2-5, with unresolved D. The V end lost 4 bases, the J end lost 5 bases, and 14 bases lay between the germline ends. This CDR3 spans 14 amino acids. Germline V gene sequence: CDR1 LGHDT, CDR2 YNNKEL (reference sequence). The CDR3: CASSRTRIRETQYF. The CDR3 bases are TGTGCCAGCAGCCGTACTCGCATCCGGGAGACCCAGTACTTC.

Here the CDR3 DNA reads TGTGCCAGCAGTGAACTGGACATCAATGAGCAGTTCTTC. Protein: CASSELDINEQFF. The rearrangement joins TRBV25-1 to TRBJ2-1, with D possibly being TRBD1 (5 bases). Germline V CDR1 and CDR2: MGHDK, SYGVNS. Trimming cost V 2 bases and J 6 bases, with 8 bases left between them. This CDR3 is built from 13 residues.

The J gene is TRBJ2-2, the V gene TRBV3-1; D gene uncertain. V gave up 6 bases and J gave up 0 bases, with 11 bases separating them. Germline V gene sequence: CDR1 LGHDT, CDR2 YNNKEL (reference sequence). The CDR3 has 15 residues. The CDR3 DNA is TGTGCCAGCAGACAGACACCGTCGAACACCGGGGAGCTGTTTTTT. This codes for CASRQTPSNTGELFF.

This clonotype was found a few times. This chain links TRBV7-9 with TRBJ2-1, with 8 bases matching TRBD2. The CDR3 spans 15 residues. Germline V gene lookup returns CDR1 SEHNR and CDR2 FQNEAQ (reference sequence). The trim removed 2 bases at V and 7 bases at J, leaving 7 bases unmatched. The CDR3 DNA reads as TGTGCCAGCAGCTTACTAGACGGGGGGGCGAATGAGCAGTTCTTC. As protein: CASSLLDGGANEQFF.

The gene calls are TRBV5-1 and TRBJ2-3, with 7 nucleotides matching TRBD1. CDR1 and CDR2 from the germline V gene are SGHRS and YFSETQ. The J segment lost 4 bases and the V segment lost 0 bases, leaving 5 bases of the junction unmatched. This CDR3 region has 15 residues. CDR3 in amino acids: CASSLEYRGSDTQYF. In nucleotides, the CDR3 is TGCGCCAGCAGCTTGGAGTACAGGGGCTCAGATACGCAGTATTTT.

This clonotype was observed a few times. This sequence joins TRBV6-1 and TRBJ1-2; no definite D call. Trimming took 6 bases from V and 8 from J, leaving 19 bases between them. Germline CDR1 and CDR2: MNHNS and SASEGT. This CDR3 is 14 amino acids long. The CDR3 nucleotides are TGTGCCAGCAGCGACCCCGTCGGGATTTCGGGCTACACCTTC. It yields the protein CASSDPVGISGYTF.

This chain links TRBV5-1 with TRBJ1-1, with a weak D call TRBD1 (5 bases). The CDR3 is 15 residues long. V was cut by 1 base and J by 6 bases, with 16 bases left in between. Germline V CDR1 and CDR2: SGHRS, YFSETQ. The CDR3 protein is CASSLFGGEGSEAFF. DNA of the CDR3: TGCGCCAGCAGCTTGTTCGGGGGAGAGGGATCTGAAGCTTTCTTT.

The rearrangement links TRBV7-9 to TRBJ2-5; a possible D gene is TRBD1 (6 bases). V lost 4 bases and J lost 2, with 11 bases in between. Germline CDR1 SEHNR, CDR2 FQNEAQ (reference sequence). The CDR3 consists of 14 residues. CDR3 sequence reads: CASSSRDKQETQYF. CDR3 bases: TGTGCCAGCAGCTCCCGGGACAAACAAGAGACCCAGTACTTC.

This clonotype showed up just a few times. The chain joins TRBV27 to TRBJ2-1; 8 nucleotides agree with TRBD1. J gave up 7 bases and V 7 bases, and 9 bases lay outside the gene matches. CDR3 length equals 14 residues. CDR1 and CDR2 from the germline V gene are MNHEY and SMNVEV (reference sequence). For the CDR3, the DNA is TGTGCCAGCACCAAAAGGACAGGGAGGAATGAGCAGTTCTTC. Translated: CASTKRTGRNEQFF.

DNA for the CDR3: TGTGCGACCGGGACAGTACCCTATGGCTACACCTTC. Protein product: CATGTVPYGYTF. The V gene is TRBV28, the J gene TRBJ1-2, with TRBD1 matching 7 bases. This CDR3 contains 12 residues. Per the germline V gene, CDR1 is MDHEN and CDR2 is SYDVKM.

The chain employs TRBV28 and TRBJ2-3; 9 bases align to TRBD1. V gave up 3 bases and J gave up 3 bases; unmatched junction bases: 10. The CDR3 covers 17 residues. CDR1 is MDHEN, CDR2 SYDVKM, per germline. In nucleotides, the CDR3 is TGTGCCAGCAGTTTGGTCGGACAGGGGATTTCAACAGATACGCAGTATTTT. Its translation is CASSLVGQGISTDTQYF.

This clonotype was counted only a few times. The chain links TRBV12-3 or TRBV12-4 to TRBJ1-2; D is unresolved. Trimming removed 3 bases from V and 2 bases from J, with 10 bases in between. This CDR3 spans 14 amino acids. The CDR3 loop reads CASSFGRENYGYTF. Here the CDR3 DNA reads TGTGCCAGCAGTTTCGGCAGAGAAAACTATGGCTACACCTTC.

The CDR3 spells CASSPPGTVITEAFF. CDR3 in DNA: TGTGCCAGCAGTCCCCCCGGGACAGTGATCACTGAAGCTTTCTTT. V is TRBV28 and J is TRBJ1-1; 7 nucleotides agree with TRBD1. The germline V gene has CDR1 MDHEN and CDR2 SYDVKM. This CDR3 is built from 15 residues. After removal of 5 bases from V and 4 bases from J, the junction contained 10 bases not matched to a gene. Combining the CDR3 with reference TRBV28 and TRBJ1-1 gives the whole variable domain DVKVTQSSRYLVKRTGEKVFLECVQDMDHENMFWYRQDPGLGLRLIYFSYDVKMKEKGDIPEGYSVSREKKERFSLILESASTNQTSMYLCASSPPGTVITEAFFGQGTRLTVV.